These 25 T cell receptor beta chains were sequenced from one sample in a study of blood T cell repertoires in COVID-19. Clones were sequenced by immunoSEQ multiplex PCR, and TCRdb holds only the in-frame ones, with some missing. This table holds a few hundred thousand clones, nearly 90% found once. The sequenced sample was PBMCs or T cells enriched from blood (not recorded which). All receptors derive from a woman aged 25 to 45 who had recovered from COVID-19.

Regarding this clone: Other nucleotide sequences in the sample specify the same CDR3. The V and J genes are TRBV2 and TRBJ1-1, with a tentative D call TRBD1 (5 bases). The CDR3 is made up of 13 amino acids. In germline, CDR1 is SNHLY, CDR2 FYNNEI. Trimming stripped 3 bases from V and 1 base from J, with 6 bases between. CDR3 in DNA: TGTGCCAGCAGTGATGACAGGAACACTGAAGCTTTCTTT. Its protein product is CASSDDRNTEAFF. Supplemented by reference TRBV2 and TRBJ1-1, the full variable domain reads EPEVTQTPSHQVTQMGQEVILRCVPISNHLYFYWYRQILGQKVEFLVSFYNNEISEKSEIFDDQFSVERPDGSNFTLKIRSTKLEDSAMYFCASSDDRNTEAFFGQGTRLTVV.

This chain joins TRBV14 and TRBJ2-2, with a tentative D call TRBD2 (6 bases). With 2 bases removed from V and 6 bases from J, the gap between germline ends came to 10 bases. In germline, CDR1 is SGHDN, CDR2 FVKESK. There are 14 residues in the CDR3. DNA for the CDR3: TGTGCCAGCAGCCAATCCGCTAGCGCCGGGGAGCTGTTTTTT. This translates into CASSQSASAGELFF.

This chain joins TRBV28 and TRBJ2-1; no reliable D call. The V end lost 2 bases, the J end lost 4 bases, and 6 bases lay between the germline ends. Germline CDR1 is MDHEN and CDR2 is SYDVKM. The CDR3 loop spans 13 amino acids. The CDR3 region has the DNA TGTGCCAGCAGTTTAGTTACATACAATGAGCAGTTCTTC. Protein sequence: CASSLVTYNEQFF.

This chain uses TRBV6-5 with TRBJ2-1; D is unresolved. Deletions cut 6 bases from V and 0 bases from J, with 9 bases between. The CDR3 has 14 residues. CDR1 and CDR2 from the germline V gene are MNHEY and SVGAGI. In DNA, the CDR3 is TGTGCCAGCAGAGACCGGAGCTCCTACAATGAGCAGTTCTTC. This translates into CASRDRSSYNEQFF.

This rearrangement joins TRBV5-6 to TRBJ1-3, with no clear D. There are 15 residues in the CDR3. Trimming shortened V by 4 bases and J by 2 bases, and 13 bases separated the two germline ends. Germline values: CDR1 SGHDT, CDR2 YYEEEE. CDR3 in amino acids: CASSDYTEPGNTIYF. CDR3 sequence (DNA): TGTGCCAGCAGCGACTACACAGAGCCTGGAAACACCATATATTTT.

This chain joins TRBV4-1 and TRBJ1-5; the match to TRBD1 covers 7 bases. This CDR3 has 18 residues. The J segment lost 1 base and the V segment lost 1 base, leaving 10 bases of the junction unmatched. Per the germline V gene, CDR1 is MGHRA and CDR2 is YSYEKL. This chain's CDR3 is CASSQGLFRGASNQPQHF. The CDR3 DNA is TGCGCCAGCAGCCAAGGCCTATTCAGGGGGGCAAGCAATCAGCCCCAGCATTTT.

The chain is built from TRBV9 and TRBJ2-2; D might be TRBD2 (6 bases). Trimming shortened V by 4 bases and J by 0 bases, and 19 bases separated the two germline ends. Germline CDR1 is SGDLS and CDR2 is YYNGEE. This CDR3 region has 18 residues. CDR3 sequence: CASSPADLASANTGELFF. CDR3 DNA: TGTGCCAGCAGCCCTGCCGACCTAGCGAGCGCGAACACCGGGGAGCTGTTTTTT.

J is TRBJ1-6 and V is TRBV5-5, with TRBD1 matching over 7 bases. The length of the CDR3 is 15 residues. Germline V CDR1 and CDR2: SGHKS, YYEKEE (reference sequence). With V trimmed by 2 bases and J by 5 bases, 4 bases remained unmatched. DNA for the CDR3: TGTGCCAGCAGCTTAGGGACAGCCAATAATTCACCCCTCCACTTT. It encodes CASSLGTANNSPLHF.

This rearrangement joins TRBV7-9 to TRBJ1-4; TRBD1 matches 9 bases. Germline CDR1 is SEHNR and CDR2 is FQNEAQ (reference sequence). V lost 5 bases and J lost 3; bases outside the gene matches: 4. The CDR3 loop spans 15 amino acids. CDR3 in amino acids: CASSPDRGANEKLFF. For the CDR3, the DNA is TGTGCCAGCAGCCCGGACAGGGGAGCTAATGAAAAACTGTTTTTT.

The genes are TRBV5-8 and TRBJ2-7; 7 bases align to TRBD1. The germline CDR1 and CDR2 sequences are SGHTS and YDEGEE. V lost 4 bases to trimming and J lost 6 bases; unmatched junction nucleotides: 10. The CDR3 spans 14 residues. CDR3 sequence (DNA): TGTGCCAGCAGCCCGATGGACAGGAGCGTCGAGCAGTACTTC. Protein product: CASSPMDRSVEQYF. The full variable domain, in which reference TRBV5-8 and TRBJ2-7 provide the parts outside the CDR3, is EAGVTQSPTHLIKTRGQQATLRCSPISGHTSVYWYQQALGLGLQFLLWYDEGEERNRGNFPPRFSGRQFPNYSSELNVNALELEDSALYLCASSPMDRSVEQYFGPGTRLTVT.

V usage is TRBV4-3 and J usage is TRBJ1-3; D is undetermined. CDR1 is LGHNA, CDR2 YSLEER, per germline. V shed 0 bases and J shed 8 bases, with 8 bases lying between them. The CDR3 sequence is 13 residues long. CDR3 DNA sequence: TGCGCCAGCAGCCAAGAGGGTGAGGACACCATATATTTT. Residues: CASSQEGEDTIYF.

This chain uses TRBV19 with TRBJ1-5; maybe TRBD1 (5 bases). Trimming shortened V by 4 bases and J by 4 bases, and 14 bases separated the two germline ends. The CDR3 extends over 15 amino acids. Germline CDR1 is LNHDA and CDR2 is SQIVND (reference sequence). CDR3 sequence: CASSTNTGGNQPQHF. Written as DNA, the CDR3 is TGTGCCAGTAGTACAAATACAGGAGGGAATCAGCCCCAGCATTTT.

The chain is built from TRBV9 and TRBJ1-1, with 7 bases fitting TRBD1. J lost 2 bases, V lost 3 bases, and 4 bases had no gene match. Germline assignment: CDR1 SGDLS and CDR2 YYNGEE. CDR3 length: 14 residues. The DNA for the CDR3 is TGTGCCAGCAGCGGGACAGGAGACAACACTGAAGCTTTCTTT. Protein sequence: CASSGTGDNTEAFF.

The chain combines TRBV5-8 with TRBJ1-2; D unresolved. CDR3 length equals 15 residues. Looked up from germline, CDR1 is SGHTS and CDR2 is YDEGEE. The germline V and J ends were trimmed by 4 bases and 8 bases, with 21 bases remaining between them. DNA of the CDR3: TGTGCCAGCAGCCGACTAAATCGACCCAAATGGGGCTACACCTTC. It specifies CASSRLNRPKWGYTF.

The rearrangement links TRBV12-3 or TRBV12-4 to TRBJ1-2; the D gene is possibly TRBD1 (5 bases). This CDR3 has 12 amino acids. The V end lost 7 bases, the J end lost 5 bases, and 11 bases lay between the germline ends. The DNA for the CDR3 is TGTGCCAGCACCCCGACAGAGTATGGCTACACCTTC. Protein sequence: CASTPTEYGYTF.

The rearrangement links TRBV6-5 to TRBJ1-2, with D possibly matching TRBD1 (6 bases). The CDR3 runs to 14 residues. V lost 0 bases to trimming and J lost 5 bases, with 10 bases between them. Per germline, CDR1 MNHEY and CDR2 SVGAGI. This CDR3 is CASSYSEGGYGYTF. The CDR3 bases are TGTGCCAGCAGTTACTCCGAGGGGGGGTATGGCTACACCTTC.

The genes are TRBV7-3 and TRBJ1-2; 9 bases fit TRBD1. The germline V gene encodes CDR1 SGHTA and CDR2 FQGTGA. V shed 3 bases, J shed 6 bases, and the junction held 5 bases outside the gene matches. This CDR3 contains 14 residues. CDR3 sequence (DNA): TGTGCCAGCAGCTTGGACAGGGGAAAGAATGGCTACACCTTC. Translated: CASSLDRGKNGYTF.

In its sample, this clone was seen once. The J gene is TRBJ2-6, the V gene TRBV19; D ambiguous. The CDR3 extends over 15 amino acids. V gave up 6 bases and J gave up 0 bases, with 9 bases separating them. Germline CDR1 and CDR2: LNHDA and SQIVND (reference sequence). The CDR3 here is CASSDAYSGANVLTF. The CDR3 DNA sequence: TGTGCCAGTAGCGATGCCTACTCTGGGGCCAACGTCCTGACTTTC.

The genes are TRBV30 and TRBJ2-5; TRBD2 matches at 8 bases. V lost 7 bases to trimming and J lost 2 bases; unmatched junction nucleotides: 6. This CDR3 has 13 amino acids. Germline V gene data show CDR1 as GTSNPN and CDR2 as SVGIG (reference sequence). DNA of the CDR3: TGTGCCTTGCGATTAGCGGGACAAGAGACCCAGTACTTC. Amino acids: CALRLAGQETQYF.

The chain uses TRBV6-5 and TRBJ1-2; 7 nucleotides line up with TRBD1. In germline, CDR1 is MNHEY, CDR2 SVGAGI. The trim removed 8 bases at V and 0 bases at J, leaving 9 bases unmatched. The CDR3 spans 15 residues. The CDR3 spells CASRQTTGTNYGYTF. As DNA, the CDR3 is TGTGCCAGCCGCCAAACGACAGGGACTAACTATGGCTACACCTTC.

CDR3: CASSPPGQGAEKLFF. The CDR3 nucleotides are TGTGCCAGCAGTCCTCCGGGACAGGGGGCGGAAAAACTGTTTTTT. The rearrangement joins TRBV28 to TRBJ1-4, with 12 nucleotides matching TRBD1. Trimming at V came to 5 bases and at J to 8 bases, leaving 6 bases not matched to a gene. The CDR3 consists of 15 residues. The germline V gene encodes CDR1 MDHEN and CDR2 SYDVKM.

This clone was seen only once. The chain couples TRBV5-1 to TRBJ2-1; a weak D match, TRBD2 (6 bases). Germline V lookup: CDR1 SGHRS, CDR2 YFSETQ. V lost 3 bases and J lost 4, with 11 bases in between. The CDR3 is 14 residues long. The chain's CDR3 is CASSWGDGYNEQFF. Written as DNA, the CDR3 is TGCGCCAGCAGCTGGGGGGACGGATACAATGAGCAGTTCTTC.

The chain employs TRBV27 and TRBJ1-5, with 8 bases that match TRBD1. Germline lookup yields CDR1 MNHEY and CDR2 SMNVEV (reference sequence). This CDR3 is built from 15 residues. V was pared by 5 bases and J by 5 bases, with 8 bases of the junction left unmatched. CDR3 loop: CASSRAGGTDQPQHF. CDR3 coding DNA: TGTGCCAGCAGTCGGGCAGGGGGCACGGATCAGCCCCAGCATTTT.

This clone was observed a single time. This sequence joins TRBV3-1 (or the pseudogene TRBV3-2) and TRBJ1-2, with 8 bases matching TRBD1. V shed 0 bases and J 2 bases; nucleotides not matched to a gene: 5. The CDR3 sequence is 16 residues long. The germline V gene has CDR1 LGHDT and CDR2 YNNKEL (reference sequence). The CDR3 coding sequence is TGTGCCAGCAGCCAAGACCGGACAGGGTCCAACTATGGCTACACCTTC. This translates into CASSQDRTGSNYGYTF.

In the case of this clone: This CDR3 is also generated by other DNA sequences in the sample. The V gene is TRBV18, the J gene TRBJ1-2; TRBD1 agrees at 7 bases. The CDR3 is 13 residues long. V shed 1 base and J 6 bases; nucleotides not matched to a gene: 2. CDR1 is KGHSH and CDR2 is LQKENI in the germline V gene. The CDR3, as DNA: TGTGCCAGCTCACCACGACAGGGTGATGGCTACACCTTC. Amino acids: CASSPRQGDGYTF.